The 9 T cell receptor beta chains reported below all come from one sample, sequenced in a study of shared clonotypes between healthy human individuals. Naive CD8 isolation took CD45RO-negative cells positively selected for CCR7 and excluded terminally differentiated effector memory CD45RA+ cells. Only in-frame clones appear in the TCRdb table, and some are missing; sequencing was by immunoSEQ multiplex PCR. Among under 2,000,000 clones, just under 95% were seen once, and the ten largest hold 1.2%. Sequencing was performed on naive CD8+ T cells sorted from blood. These TCRs come from a man younger than 30 in good health.

The chain uses TRBV29-1 and TRBJ1-2; TRBD1 matches 8 bases. Germline CDR1 is SQVTM and CDR2 is ANQGSEA. CDR3 length equals 14 residues. V shed 3 bases, J shed 7 bases, and the junction held 10 bases outside the gene matches. CDR3 loop: CSVDGDRSVSGYTF. The CDR3, as DNA: TGCAGCGTTGACGGGGACAGGTCAGTCTCTGGCTACACCTTC.

This chain links TRBV4-1 with TRBJ2-7, with D unresolved. Germline V gene lookup returns CDR1 MGHRA and CDR2 YSYEKL. CDR3 length: 12 residues. Trimming removed 3 bases from V and 4 bases from J, with 7 bases in between. The DNA of the CDR3 is TGCGCCAGCAGCCATAACGAATACGAGCAGTACTTC. Protein: CASSHNEYEQYF.

The chain couples TRBV20-1 to TRBJ1-1, with unresolved D. CDR1 and CDR2 (germline): DFQATT, SNEGSKA (reference sequence). This CDR3 region has 11 residues. Trimming pared 6 bases from V and 6 bases from J, leaving 11 bases between. CDR3 sequence (DNA): TGCAGTGCGCCACAACCGCCTGAAGCTTTCTTT. Encoded protein: CSAPQPPEAFF.

This clone was seen only a few times. The chain recombines TRBV7-9 with TRBJ1-5, with a possible D match to TRBD1 (6 bases). The CDR3 spans 15 residues. Germline CDR1 reads SEHNR; CDR2 reads FQNEAQ (reference sequence). Trimming shortened V by 5 bases and J by 0 bases, and 11 bases separated the two germline ends. The CDR3 DNA reads as TGTGCCAGCAGCGGACAGTATGATAGCAATCAGCCCCAGCATTTT. Translating gives CASSGQYDSNQPQHF.

The rearrangement uses TRBV9 and TRBJ2-1; tentatively, D is TRBD1 or TRBD2 (5 bases each). Germline V gene data show CDR1 as SGDLS and CDR2 as YYNGEE. This CDR3 contains 15 residues. V lost 3 bases and J lost 0, with 10 bases in between. The CDR3 DNA sequence: TGTGCCAGCAGCGCCGAGGGGAGCTCCTACAATGAGCAGTTCTTC. It specifies CASSAEGSSYNEQFF. Combining the CDR3 with reference TRBV9 and TRBJ2-1 gives the whole variable domain DSGVTQTPKHLITATGQRVTLRCSPRSGDLSVYWYQQSLDQGLQFLIQYYNGEERAKGNILERFSAQQFPDLHSELNLSSLELGDSALYFCASSAEGSSYNEQFFGPGTRLTVL.

V and J are TRBV7-2 and TRBJ2-3; D perhaps matches TRBD1 (6 bases). The germline V gene has CDR1 SGHTA and CDR2 FQGNSA. V lost 5 bases and J 2 bases, leaving 14 bases between the germline ends. This CDR3 region has 15 residues. CDR3 residues: CASSQGTASTDTQYF. Written as DNA, the CDR3 is TGTGCCAGCAGCCAGGGGACCGCCTCCACAGATACGCAGTATTTT.

The J gene is TRBJ2-7, the V gene TRBV2, with 8 bases aligning to TRBD2. CDR1 is SNHLY, CDR2 FYNNEI, per germline. With 3 bases clipped from V and 4 bases from J, the junction kept 5 bases outside the gene matches. The CDR3 length is 14 residues. The CDR3: CASSEAGLEYEQYF. Here the CDR3 DNA reads TGTGCCAGCAGTGAGGCGGGACTAGAATACGAGCAGTACTTC.

V is TRBV7-9 and J is TRBJ1-3; 9 bases line up with TRBD1. The germline V gene encodes CDR1 SEHNR and CDR2 FQNEAQ (reference sequence). Germline trimming cut 4 bases from V and 9 bases from J; bases unmatched to any gene: 13. This CDR3 spans 16 amino acids. CDR3 region: CASSSTPGQGLPTIYF. For the CDR3, the DNA is TGTGCCAGCAGCTCAACACCGGGACAGGGTCTACCCACCATATATTTT.

The chain recombines TRBV13 with TRBJ1-2; TRBD1 agrees at 7 bases. The V segment lost 5 bases and the J segment 4 bases; nucleotides outside the gene matches: 7. Per the germline V gene, CDR1 is PRHDT and CDR2 is FYEKMQ (reference sequence). The CDR3 runs 14 residues. As DNA, the CDR3 is TGTGCCAGCAGCAACAGGGGAACTGGCTATGGCTACACCTTC. This gives the protein CASSNRGTGYGYTF.